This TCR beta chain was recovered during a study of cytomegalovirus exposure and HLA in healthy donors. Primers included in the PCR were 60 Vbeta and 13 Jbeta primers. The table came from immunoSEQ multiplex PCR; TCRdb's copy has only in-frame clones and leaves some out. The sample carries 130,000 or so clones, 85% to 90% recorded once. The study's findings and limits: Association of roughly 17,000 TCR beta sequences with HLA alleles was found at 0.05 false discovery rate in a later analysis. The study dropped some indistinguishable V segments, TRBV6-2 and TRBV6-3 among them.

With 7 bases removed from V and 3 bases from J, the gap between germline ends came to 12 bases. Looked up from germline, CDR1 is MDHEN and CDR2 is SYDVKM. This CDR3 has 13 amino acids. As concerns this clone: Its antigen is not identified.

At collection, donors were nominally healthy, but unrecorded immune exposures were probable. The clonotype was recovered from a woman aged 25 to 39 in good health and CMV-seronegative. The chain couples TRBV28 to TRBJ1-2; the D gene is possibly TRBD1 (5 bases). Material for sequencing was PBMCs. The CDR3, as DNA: TGTGCCAGCATGGGGGAGGGGTACTATGGCTACACCTTC. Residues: CASMGEGYYGYTF.